The rows below give T cell receptor beta chains drawn from one sample of a study of cytomegalovirus exposure and HLA in healthy donors. TCRdb's copy holds only in-frame clones and misses some; the assay was immunoSEQ multiplex PCR. This table has roughly 200,000 clones, just over 75% appearing once. The sequenced sample was PBMCs. Receptors were obtained from a woman between 55 and 75 years old in good health and CMV-seropositive. The CDR3 runs from the conserved cysteine through the conserved F or W. The order of the fields is clone size, D gene, V gene, J gene, CDR3 DNA, CDR3 protein. D genes are given only for firm matches. Clone size is given for some rows only: seen once, a few or many times, or a class if the clone is expanded.

abundance: -; d_gene: -; v_gene: TRBV5-6; j_gene: TRBJ2-7; CDR3nt: TGTGCCAGCCGACAGGTGGGGGTGGGAGCGGCCTACGAGCAGTACTTC; CDR3aa: CASRQVGVGAAYEQYF
abundance: -; d_gene: TRBD2; v_gene: TRBV30; j_gene: TRBJ2-3; CDR3nt: TGTGCCTGGGGGGTAGGGAGGGTTTCAGATACGCAGTATTTT; CDR3aa: CAWGVGRVSDTQYF
abundance: few; d_gene: -; v_gene: TRBV25-1; j_gene: TRBJ1-2; CDR3nt: TGTGCCAGCTATTCCTATGGCTACACCTTC; CDR3aa: CASYSYGYTF
abundance: -; d_gene: -; v_gene: TRBV9; j_gene: TRBJ1-3; CDR3nt: TGTGCCAGCAGCGTAGTACCCGCCGGTTCTGGAAACACCATATATTTT; CDR3aa: CASSVVPAGSGNTIYF
abundance: -; d_gene: TRBD1; v_gene: TRBV27; j_gene: TRBJ2-7; CDR3nt: TGTGCCAGCAGTAGGGACAGGGGGGGGTACGAGCAGTACTTC; CDR3aa: CASSRDRGGYEQYF
abundance: once; d_gene: TRBD1; v_gene: TRBV7-2; j_gene: TRBJ2-7; CDR3nt: TGTGCCAGCAGTCGTCCGGGACAGGGATCCTACGAGCAGTACTTC; CDR3aa: CASSRPGQGSYEQYF
abundance: -; d_gene: -; v_gene: TRBV5-6; j_gene: TRBJ2-7; CDR3nt: TGTGCCAGCAGCTTGATGGCAGCGTACGAGCAGTACTTC; CDR3aa: CASSLMAAYEQYF
abundance: -; d_gene: -; v_gene: TRBV30; j_gene: TRBJ2-6; CDR3nt: TGTGCCTGGAGTGTCAGGGGGGCACCCTCTGGGGCCAACGGCCTGACTTTC; CDR3aa: CAWSVRGAPSGANGLTF
abundance: -; d_gene: -; v_gene: TRBV18; j_gene: TRBJ2-3; CDR3nt: TGTGCCAGCTCAGAGGGTGTCGGTGGATCAGATACGCAGTATTTT; CDR3aa: CASSEGVGGSDTQYF
abundance: -; d_gene: TRBD1; v_gene: TRBV27; j_gene: TRBJ2-2; CDR3nt: TGTGCCAGCAGTGCGGGACAGGGGGCAGTCGGGGAGCTGTTTTTT; CDR3aa: CASSAGQGAVGELFF
abundance: -; d_gene: -; v_gene: TRBV7-9; j_gene: TRBJ1-1; CDR3nt: TGTTCCAGCAGCCGTCGTCAGGGGCCAATGAACACTGAAGCTTTCTTT; CDR3aa: CSSSRRQGPMNTEAFF
abundance: -; d_gene: TRBD1; v_gene: TRBV30; j_gene: TRBJ1-2; CDR3nt: TGTGCCTGGGATGACAGGGTTACCTATGGCTACACCTTC; CDR3aa: CAWDDRVTYGYTF
abundance: -; d_gene: TRBD1; v_gene: TRBV6-6; j_gene: TRBJ1-4; CDR3nt: TGTGCCAGCAGTTACGCCACAGGGGTGAACGAAAAACTGTTTTTT; CDR3aa: CASSYATGVNEKLFF
abundance: -; d_gene: TRBD1; v_gene: TRBV4-1; j_gene: TRBJ2-5; CDR3nt: TGCGCCAGCAGCCAAGAAGAAACAGGGGGGGAGACCCAGTACTTC; CDR3aa: CASSQEETGGETQYF
abundance: -; d_gene: -; v_gene: TRBV28; j_gene: TRBJ2-7; CDR3nt: TGTGCCAGCAGTTTCGACAGGACCACGGGGCAGTACTTC; CDR3aa: CASSFDRTTGQYF
abundance: few; d_gene: -; v_gene: TRBV11-3; j_gene: TRBJ2-6; CDR3nt: TGTGCCAGCAGCCCCTTTTATGGGGCCAACGTCCTGACTTTC; CDR3aa: CASSPFYGANVLTF
abundance: -; d_gene: -; v_gene: TRBV5-6; j_gene: TRBJ1-4; CDR3nt: TGTGCCAGCAGCGCTATGTGGGACTCAGTTAATGAAAAACTGTTTTTT; CDR3aa: CASSAMWDSVNEKLFF
abundance: -; d_gene: -; v_gene: TRBV28; j_gene: TRBJ1-6; CDR3nt: TGTGCCAGCAGTTTGCGGACAGCTAATTCACCCCTCCACTTT; CDR3aa: CASSLRTANSPLHF
abundance: -; d_gene: TRBD1; v_gene: TRBV19; j_gene: TRBJ1-2; CDR3nt: TGTGCCAGTACCAGGACAGGGCCGGTCTATGGCTACACCTTC; CDR3aa: CASTRTGPVYGYTF
abundance: -; d_gene: TRBD1; v_gene: TRBV28; j_gene: TRBJ2-6; CDR3nt: TGTGCCAGCAGTTTACCGCCGACCAACAGGGGATTTTTTTCTGGGGCCAACGTCCTGACTTTC; CDR3aa: CASSLPPTNRGFFSGANVLTF
abundance: -; d_gene: TRBD1; v_gene: TRBV30; j_gene: TRBJ1-6; CDR3nt: TGTGCCTGGAGTGCTCCCGGGACAGGGTTCGGCCCCCTCCACTTT; CDR3aa: CAWSAPGTGFGPLHF
abundance: -; d_gene: TRBD2; v_gene: TRBV5-1; j_gene: TRBJ2-1; CDR3nt: TGCGCCAGCAGCTTGGCTAACGGGGGGGCGGGTGAGCAGTTCTTC; CDR3aa: CASSLANGGAGEQFF
abundance: -; d_gene: -; v_gene: TRBV5-6; j_gene: TRBJ2-7; CDR3nt: TGTGCCAGCAGCTTGTCCGGGGACTCTGCCTACGAGCAGTACTTC; CDR3aa: CASSLSGDSAYEQYF
abundance: -; d_gene: -; v_gene: TRBV30; j_gene: TRBJ1-4; CDR3nt: TGTGCCTGGAGTGTACAGACCATTAAAGAAGTGTTTTTT; CDR3aa: CAWSVQTIKEVFF
abundance: -; d_gene: TRBD2; v_gene: TRBV4-1; j_gene: TRBJ2-1; CDR3nt: TGCGCCAGCAGCCCTAGCGGGGGGGCCGGTGAGCAGTTCTTC; CDR3aa: CASSPSGGAGEQFF
abundance: -; d_gene: TRBD1; v_gene: TRBV14; j_gene: TRBJ1-1; CDR3nt: TGTGCCAGCAGCCAACTGACAGGGGGGAAGACTGAAGCTTTCTTT; CDR3aa: CASSQLTGGKTEAFF
abundance: -; d_gene: TRBD1; v_gene: TRBV14; j_gene: TRBJ1-2; CDR3nt: TGTGCCAGCAGCCAAGATGTGGACAGGAACTATGGCTACACCTTC; CDR3aa: CASSQDVDRNYGYTF
abundance: -; d_gene: TRBD2; v_gene: TRBV5-1; j_gene: TRBJ2-7; CDR3nt: TGCGCCAGCAGTTTCGAATACGGGGGGTCGTCCTACGAGCAGTACTTC; CDR3aa: CASSFEYGGSSYEQYF
abundance: -; d_gene: TRBD1; v_gene: TRBV28; j_gene: TRBJ1-2; CDR3nt: TGTGCCAGCAGCCCGGGACAGACCTATGGCTACACCTTC; CDR3aa: CASSPGQTYGYTF
abundance: few; d_gene: -; v_gene: TRBV5-1; j_gene: TRBJ2-1; CDR3nt: TGCGCCAGCAGCTTGGAGTCAGGGGCGGATGAGCAGTTCTTC; CDR3aa: CASSLESGADEQFF
abundance: few; d_gene: -; v_gene: TRBV18; j_gene: TRBJ1-5; CDR3nt: TGTGCCAGCTCACCACCGAACCACAGATCTAATCAGCCCCAGCATTTT; CDR3aa: CASSPPNHRSNQPQHF